A single TCR beta chain is shown here with its context. Described treatment: roughly 20 received Ad26.COV2.S at low or high dose, single or two shots; 5 received placebo; per-sample allocation not given. Specimen acquisition occurred on day 63 following the initial vaccine or placebo injection. Clones were read by immunoSEQ multiplex PCR, and TCRdb kept only the in-frame ones, dropping some. The sample comprises around 400,000 clones, about 83% of which are singletons, and around 7.4% rests with the top ten. This specimen comes from a study of Ad26.COV2.S vaccination and SARS-CoV-2 variants. The V end was cut by 2 bases, the J end by 2 bases, with 11 bases between. Germline V lookup: CDR1 SGHNT, CDR2 YENEEA. This CDR3 contains 15 residues.

This rearrangement joins TRBV11-3 to TRBJ2-3, with TRBD1 as a possible D gene (6 bases). The material sequenced was peripheral blood, taken in a trial of Ad26.COV2.S vaccine versus placebo. The sequence came from a person between 18 and 60 years old who received the Ad26.COV2.S COVID-19 vaccine or a placebo. The CDR3, as DNA: TGTGCCAGCAGCTTATCCGGACAGAACACAGATACGCAGTATTTT. The encoded protein is CASSLSGQNTDTQYF.